These T cell receptor beta chains were read from a single sample in a study of shared clonotypes between healthy human individuals. The table came from immunoSEQ multiplex PCR; TCRdb's copy has only in-frame clones and leaves some out. This sample has approximately 720,000 clones, with more than 70% found just once. Sequenced material: memory CD4+ T cells sorted from blood. The receptors derive from a woman aged 25 to 39 in good health. CDR3s leave out the opening cysteine and the closing phenylalanine or tryptophan. Each record gives: clone size, V gene, J gene, CDR3 protein. Clone size is given for some rows only: seen once, a few or many times, or a class if the clone is expanded.

.	TRBV11-2	TRBJ1-1	ASSFRDTEAF
few	TRBV7-6	TRBJ2-1	ASSVEAGETSYNEQF
.	TRBV30	TRBJ2-1	ASRDFGLAGVQYNEQF
.	TRBV10-2	TRBJ1-3	ASSTGYGNTIY
few	TRBV20-1	TRBJ2-7	SAGVSYEQY
once	TRBV6-5	TRBJ2-7	ASRRALEGGEQY
once	TRBV5-1	TRBJ2-3	ASSTSGRAHTQY
many	TRBV5-1	TRBJ2-1	ASSLASGSYNEQF
.	TRBV18	TRBJ1-5	ASSLQGGVNQPQH
many	TRBV27	TRBJ2-2	ASSATGIPRELF
.	TRBV6-1	TRBJ2-1	ASSESPTSASYNEQF
.	TRBV28	TRBJ1-1	ATEGGWELTEAF
.	TRBV28	TRBJ1-2	ASSQQGGYRGYT
.	TRBV28	TRBJ2-7	ASSWGGRINEQY
.	TRBV11-2	TRBJ2-4	ASSLTVGSSKGAKNIQY
.	TRBV2	TRBJ1-5	ASSPSSNQPQH
.	TRBV28	TRBJ1-1	ASSPGTPGGTEAF
.	TRBV19	TRBJ1-2	ASSVTRGNYGYT
.	TRBV21-1	TRBJ2-7	ASSTKVGGGEYEQY
.	TRBV28	TRBJ1-5	ASRFLWPGNQPQH
.	TRBV11-2	TRBJ2-7	ASSLSSSFGAQY
.	TRBV4-1	TRBJ2-1	AGSQDLASGSNEQF
.	TRBV5-6	TRBJ1-1	ASISTGGSNTEAF
.	TRBV27	TRBJ2-3	ASAPRRVLTDTQY